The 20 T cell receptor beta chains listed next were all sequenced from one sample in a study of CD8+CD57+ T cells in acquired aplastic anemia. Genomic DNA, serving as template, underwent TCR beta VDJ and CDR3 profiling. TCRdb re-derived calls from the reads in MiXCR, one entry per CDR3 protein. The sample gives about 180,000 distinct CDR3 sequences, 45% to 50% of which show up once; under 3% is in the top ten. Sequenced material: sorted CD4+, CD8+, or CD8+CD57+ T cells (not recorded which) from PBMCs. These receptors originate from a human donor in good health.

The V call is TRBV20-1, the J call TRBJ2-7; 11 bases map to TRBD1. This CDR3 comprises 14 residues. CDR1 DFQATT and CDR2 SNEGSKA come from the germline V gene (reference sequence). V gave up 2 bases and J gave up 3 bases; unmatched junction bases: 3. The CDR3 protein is CSARSGQGVYEQYF. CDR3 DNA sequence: TGCAGTGCTAGATCGGGACAGGGGGTCTACGAGCAGTACTTC.

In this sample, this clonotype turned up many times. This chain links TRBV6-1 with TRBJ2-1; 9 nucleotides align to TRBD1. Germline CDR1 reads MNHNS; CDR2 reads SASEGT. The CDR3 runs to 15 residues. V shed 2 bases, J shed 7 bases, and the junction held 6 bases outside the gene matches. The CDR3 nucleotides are TGTGCCAGCAGTGAACCGGGACAGGGAGGGAATGAGCAGTTCTTC. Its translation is CASSEPGQGGNEQFF.

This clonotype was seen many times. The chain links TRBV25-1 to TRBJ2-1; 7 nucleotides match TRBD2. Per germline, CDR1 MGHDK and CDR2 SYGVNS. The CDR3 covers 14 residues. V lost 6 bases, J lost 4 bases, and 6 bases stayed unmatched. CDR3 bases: TGTGCCAGCAGAGGGACTACCTATTACAATGAGCAGTTCTTC. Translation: CASRGTTYYNEQFF.

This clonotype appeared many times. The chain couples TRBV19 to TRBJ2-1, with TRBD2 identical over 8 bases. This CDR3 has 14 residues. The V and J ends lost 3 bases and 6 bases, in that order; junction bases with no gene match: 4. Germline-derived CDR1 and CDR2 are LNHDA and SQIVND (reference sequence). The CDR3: CASSIGLAGNEQFF. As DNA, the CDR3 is TGTGCCAGTAGTATTGGTCTAGCGGGCAATGAGCAGTTCTTC. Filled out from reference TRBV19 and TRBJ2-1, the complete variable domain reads DGGITQSPKYLFRKEGQNVTLSCEQNLNHDAMYWYRQDPGQGLRLIYYSQIVNDFQKGDIAEGYSVSREKKESFPLTVTSAQKNPTAFYLCASSIGLAGNEQFFGPGTRLTVL.

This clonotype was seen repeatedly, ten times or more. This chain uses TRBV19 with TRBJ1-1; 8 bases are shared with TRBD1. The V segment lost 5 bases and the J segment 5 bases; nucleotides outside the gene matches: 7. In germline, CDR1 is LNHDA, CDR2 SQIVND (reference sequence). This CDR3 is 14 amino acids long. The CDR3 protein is CASSPGQVLTEAFF. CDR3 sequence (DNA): TGTGCCAGTAGTCCGGGACAGGTTTTGACTGAAGCTTTCTTT.

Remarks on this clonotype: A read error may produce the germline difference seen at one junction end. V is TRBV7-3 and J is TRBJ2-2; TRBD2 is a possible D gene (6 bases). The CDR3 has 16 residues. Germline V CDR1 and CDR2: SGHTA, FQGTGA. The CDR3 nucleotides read TGTGCCAGCAGCTTGAAGAGGGTACAGAGCACCGGGGGGCTGTTTTTT. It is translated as CASSLKRVQSTGGLFF.

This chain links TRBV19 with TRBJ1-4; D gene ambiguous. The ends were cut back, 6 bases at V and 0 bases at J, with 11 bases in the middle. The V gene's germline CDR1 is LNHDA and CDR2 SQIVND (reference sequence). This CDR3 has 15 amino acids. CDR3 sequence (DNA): TGTGCCAGTAGCCGCACGGGTTCAACTAATGAAAAACTGTTTTTT. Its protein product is CASSRTGSTNEKLFF. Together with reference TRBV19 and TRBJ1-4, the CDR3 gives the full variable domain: DGGITQSPKYLFRKEGQNVTLSCEQNLNHDAMYWYRQDPGQGLRLIYYSQIVNDFQKGDIAEGYSVSREKKESFPLTVTSAQKNPTAFYLCASSRTGSTNEKLFFGSGTQLSVL.

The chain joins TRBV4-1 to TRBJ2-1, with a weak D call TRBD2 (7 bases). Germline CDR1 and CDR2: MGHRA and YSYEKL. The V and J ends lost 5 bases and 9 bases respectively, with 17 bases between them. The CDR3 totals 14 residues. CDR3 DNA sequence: TGCGCCAGCAGCTGGGGGGGCGGGAACACTGAGCAGTTCTTC. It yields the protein CASSWGGGNTEQFF.

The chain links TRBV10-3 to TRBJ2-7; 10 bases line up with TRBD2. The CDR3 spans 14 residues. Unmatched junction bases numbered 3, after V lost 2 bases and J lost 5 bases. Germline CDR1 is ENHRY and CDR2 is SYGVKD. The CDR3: CAISERTSGDEQYF. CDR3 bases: TGTGCCATCAGTGAGAGGACTAGCGGTGACGAGCAGTACTTC.

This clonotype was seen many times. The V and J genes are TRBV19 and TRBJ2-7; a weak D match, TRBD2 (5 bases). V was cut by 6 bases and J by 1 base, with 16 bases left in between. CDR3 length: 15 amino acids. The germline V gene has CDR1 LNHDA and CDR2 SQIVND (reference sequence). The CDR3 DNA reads TGTGCCAGTAGCGGAGGAACGGACGGTTCCTACGAGCAGTACTTC. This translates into CASSGGTDGSYEQYF.

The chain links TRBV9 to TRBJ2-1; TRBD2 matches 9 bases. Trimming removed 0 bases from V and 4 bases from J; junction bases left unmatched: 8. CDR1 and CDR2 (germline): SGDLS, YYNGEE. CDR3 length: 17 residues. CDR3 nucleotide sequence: TGTGCCAGCAGCGTAGGAGAGCGGGGGGTAGGATACAATGAGCAGTTCTTC. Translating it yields CASSVGERGVGYNEQFF.

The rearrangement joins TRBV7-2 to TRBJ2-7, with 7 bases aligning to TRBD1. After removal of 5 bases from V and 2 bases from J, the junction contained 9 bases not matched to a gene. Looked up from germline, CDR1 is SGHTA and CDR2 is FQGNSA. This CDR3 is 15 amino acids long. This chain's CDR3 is CASSRGQQLAYEQYF. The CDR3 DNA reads TGTGCCAGCAGCAGGGGACAGCAACTGGCCTACGAGCAGTACTTC.

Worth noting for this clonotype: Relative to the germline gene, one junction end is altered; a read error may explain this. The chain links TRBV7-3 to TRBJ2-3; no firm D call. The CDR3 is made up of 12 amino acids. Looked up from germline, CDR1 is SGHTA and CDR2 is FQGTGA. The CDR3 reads CASSQDTDTQYF. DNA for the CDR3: TGCGCCAGCAGCCAAGACACAGATACGCAGTATTTT.

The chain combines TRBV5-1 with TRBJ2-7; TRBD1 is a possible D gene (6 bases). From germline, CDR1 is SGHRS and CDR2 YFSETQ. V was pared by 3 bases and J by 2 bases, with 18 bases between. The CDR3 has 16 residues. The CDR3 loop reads CASSYPSGTQTYEQYF. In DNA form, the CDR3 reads TGCGCCAGCAGCTACCCATCCGGGACACAGACCTACGAGCAGTACTTC. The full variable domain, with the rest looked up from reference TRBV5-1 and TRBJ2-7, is KAGVTQTPRYLIKTRGQQVTLSCSPISGHRSVSWYQQTPGQGLQFLFEYFSETQRNKGNFPGRFSGRQFSNSRSEMNVSTLELGDSALYLCASSYPSGTQTYEQYFGPGTRLTVT.

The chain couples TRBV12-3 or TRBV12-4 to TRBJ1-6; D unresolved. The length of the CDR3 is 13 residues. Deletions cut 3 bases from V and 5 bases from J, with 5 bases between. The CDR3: CASSFRNNSPLHF. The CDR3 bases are TGTGCCAGCAGTTTCAGGAATAATTCACCCCTCCACTTT.

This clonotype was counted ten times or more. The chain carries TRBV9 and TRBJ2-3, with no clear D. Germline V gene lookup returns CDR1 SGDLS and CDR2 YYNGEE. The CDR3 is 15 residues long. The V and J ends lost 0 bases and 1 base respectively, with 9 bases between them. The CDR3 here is CASSVEISGTDTQYF. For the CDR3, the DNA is TGTGCCAGCAGCGTAGAAATCTCGGGCACAGATACGCAGTATTTT.

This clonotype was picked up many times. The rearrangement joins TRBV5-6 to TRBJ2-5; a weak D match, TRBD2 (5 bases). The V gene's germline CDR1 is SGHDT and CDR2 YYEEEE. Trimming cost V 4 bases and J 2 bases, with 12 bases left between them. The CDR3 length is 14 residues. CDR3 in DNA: TGTGCCAGCAGCACCTTGGACTTACAAGAGACCCAGTACTTC. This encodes CASSTLDLQETQYF. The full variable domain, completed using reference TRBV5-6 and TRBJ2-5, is DAGVTQSPTHLIKTRGQQVTLRCSPKSGHDTVSWYQQALGQGPQFIFQYYEEEERQRGNFPDRFSGHQFPNYSSELNVNALLLGDSALYLCASSTLDLQETQYFGPGTRLLVL.

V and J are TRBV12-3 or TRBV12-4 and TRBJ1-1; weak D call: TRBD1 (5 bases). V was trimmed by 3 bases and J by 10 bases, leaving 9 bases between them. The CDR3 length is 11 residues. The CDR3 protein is CASSFGAGAFF. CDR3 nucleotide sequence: TGTGCCAGCAGTTTCGGGGCGGGAGCTTTCTTT.

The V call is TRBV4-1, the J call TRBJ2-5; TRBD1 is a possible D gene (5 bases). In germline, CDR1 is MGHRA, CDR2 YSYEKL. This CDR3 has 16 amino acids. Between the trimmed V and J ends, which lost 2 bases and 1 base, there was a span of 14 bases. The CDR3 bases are TGCGCCAGCAGCCAAAACTCCGTGACAGCCCAAGAGACCCAGTACTTC. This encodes CASSQNSVTAQETQYF.

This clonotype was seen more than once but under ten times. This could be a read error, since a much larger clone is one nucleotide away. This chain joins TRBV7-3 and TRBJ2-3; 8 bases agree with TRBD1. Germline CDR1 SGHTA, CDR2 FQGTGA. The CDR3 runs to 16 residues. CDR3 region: CASSQGQGSSTDAQYF. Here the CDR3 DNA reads TGTGCCAGCAGCCAAGGACAGGGTTCTAGCACAGATGCGCAGTATTTT.